Listed here are 8 T cell receptor gamma chains from one sample, sequenced in a study of gamma-delta chains in newborns, infants, children. TCRdb re-processed the reads using CATT. The sample contains about 2,700 gamma-chain clones, roughly 26% of which appear only once. The source material was blood. The source is a child who was a newborn, infant or young child, either healthy, febrile or measles-vaccinated (not recorded which).

This clone is labeled as large. The CDR3 spells CALWEVKPYYKKLF. The CDR3 coding sequence is TGTGCCTTGTGGGAGGTGAAACCTTATTATAAGAAACTCTTT. This rearrangement joins TRGV9 to TRGJ1 or TRGJ2. This CDR3 has 14 amino acids. CDR1 and CDR2 from the germline V gene are GITISATS and ISYDGTV (reference sequence). The J segment lost 3 bases and the V segment lost 0 bases, leaving 5 bases of the junction unmatched.

This clone was detected a few times. The sample contains more than one DNA sequence encoding this CDR3. V usage is TRGV9 and J usage is TRGJP. The length of the CDR3 is 17 residues. CDR1 and CDR2 from the germline V gene are GITISATS and ISYDGTV (reference sequence). V was clipped by 2 bases and J by 3 bases; unmatched bases: 4. The CDR3: CALWEALQELGKKIKVF. DNA of the CDR3: TGTGCCTTGTGGGAGGCCTTGCAAGAGTTGGGCAAAAAAATCAAGGTATTT.

This clone was counted a few times. An end of the junction does not agree with germline; a read error may underlie this. The rearrangement uses TRGV9 and TRGJ1 or TRGJ2. The CDR3 has 13 residues. Germline loops: CDR1 GITISATS, CDR2 ISYDGTV (reference sequence). The CDR3 region is CALWIGQYVEKLF. CDR3 in DNA: TGTGCCTTGTGGATTGGGCAATATGTTGAGAAACTCTTC.

The chain employs TRGV9 and TRGJP1. CDR1 and CDR2 (germline): GITISATS, ISYDGTV (reference sequence). With V trimmed by 0 bases and J by 2 bases, 0 bases remained unmatched. This CDR3 region has 14 residues. CDR3 nucleotides: TGTGCCTTGTGGGAGGTGACCACTGGTTGGTTCAAGATATTT. Its protein product is CALWEVTTGWFKIF.

In this sample, this clone turned up a few times. This chain joins TRGV9 and TRGJ1 or TRGJ2. V dropped 5 bases and J dropped 5; count of bases not matched to a gene: 3. This CDR3 contains 11 residues. Germline V CDR1 and CDR2: GITISATS, ISYDGTV (reference sequence). CDR3 sequence reads: CALWVDYKKLF. The CDR3 bases are TGTGCCTTGTGGGTTGATTATAAGAAACTCTTT.

On this clone itself: A read error is possible here, since a much larger clone lies one base away. The sample contains more than one DNA sequence encoding this CDR3. This chain connects TRGV2 to TRGJP1. The CDR3 spans 17 residues. Germline V gives CDR1 EGSNGY, CDR2 YDSYNSKV. J was trimmed by 1 base and V by 1 base; bases with no gene match: 9. CDR3: CATWDGPRGTTGWFKIF. The DNA of the CDR3 is TGTGCCACCTGGGACGGACCGAGAGGTACCACTGGTTGGTTCAAGATATTT.

This clone has more than one count but fewer than ten. J is TRGJ1 or TRGJ2 and V is TRGV9. The CDR3 loop spans 16 amino acids. Germline loops: CDR1 GITISATS, CDR2 ISYDGTV (reference sequence). The V segment lost 0 bases and the J segment 0 bases; nucleotides outside the gene matches: 8. The CDR3 bases are TGTGCCTTGTGGGAGGTGCAGGGATCGAATTATTATAAGAAACTCTTT. Its protein is CALWEVQGSNYYKKLF.

Note on this clone: A much bigger clone sits one base away, suggesting this may be a read error. Other DNA sequences within the sample encode an identical CDR3. CDR3 in amino acids: CALWEALQELGKKIKVF. CDR3 in DNA: TGTGCCTTGTGGGAGGCACTGCAAGAGTTGGGCAAAAAAATCAAGGTATTT. The V call is TRGV9, the J call TRGJP. V dropped 2 bases and J dropped 3; count of bases not matched to a gene: 4. The length of the CDR3 is 17 residues. Germline CDR1 is GITISATS and CDR2 is ISYDGTV (reference sequence).